The TCR beta chain described here comes from a study of OX40 agonist ivuxolimab in advanced cancers. Overall study context: Patients received ivuxolimab, an intravenous treatment, every 2 weeks at 0.01 to 10 mg/kg. Anti-PD-1, anti-PD-L1 or anti-CTLA-4 therapy given earlier was allowed, and over 35% had some.

Here immunoSEQ multiplex PCR was the method, and the copy in TCRdb shows in-frame clones only, minus some. The sample yields just over 90,000 clones, approximately 92% seen once. The trim removed 5 bases at V and 1 base at J, leaving 0 bases unmatched. The germline V gene has CDR1 LNHNV and CDR2 YYDKDF (reference sequence). CDR3 size: 15 residues. Blood specimens came from baseline, cycle 4 day 1, and cycle 7 day 1. Material: CD4+ or CD8+ T cells sorted from blood, obtained in a trial of the OX40 agonist ivuxolimab. V gene TRBV15 combines with J gene TRBJ2-7, with 15 bases fitting TRBD2. This sequence originates from an adult with an advanced solid tumor such as melanoma, head and neck, liver or kidney cancer. CDR3 DNA sequence: TGTGCCACCAGCGGGACTAGCGGGAGGTCCTACGAGCAGTACTTC. Protein: CATSGTSGRSYEQYF. Drawing the rest from reference TRBV15 and TRBJ2-7, the complete variable domain is DAMVIQNPRYQVTQFGKPVTLSCSQTLNHNVMYWYQQKSSQAPKLLFHYYDKDFNNEADTPDNFQSRRPNTSFCFLDIRSPGLGDTAMYLCATSGTSGRSYEQYFGPGTRLTVT.